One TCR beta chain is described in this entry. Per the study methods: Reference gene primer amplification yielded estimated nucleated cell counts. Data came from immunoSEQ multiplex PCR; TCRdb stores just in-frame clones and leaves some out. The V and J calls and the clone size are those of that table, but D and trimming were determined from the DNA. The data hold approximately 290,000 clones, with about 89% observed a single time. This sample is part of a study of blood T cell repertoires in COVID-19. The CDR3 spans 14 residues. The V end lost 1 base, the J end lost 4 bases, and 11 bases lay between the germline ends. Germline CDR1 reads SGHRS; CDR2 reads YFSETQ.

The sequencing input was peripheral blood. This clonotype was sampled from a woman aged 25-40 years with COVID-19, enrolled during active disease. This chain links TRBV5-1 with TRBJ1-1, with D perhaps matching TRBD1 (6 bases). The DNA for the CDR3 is TGCGCCAGCAGCTTGACAGGGTCGGGCACTGAAGCTTTCTTT. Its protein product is CASSLTGSGTEAFF.